The entry below describes one T cell receptor (beta chain). Its antigen remains unknown. The V gene lost 5 bases and the J gene lost 4 bases, with 18 bases spanning the gap. Germline CDR1 is SGHRS and CDR2 is YFSETQ. This CDR3 has 15 amino acids. The record originates from a study of T cells in Graves' hyperthyroidism and ophthalmopathy. Across the study: The blood sample was taken at first diagnosis, before treatment began. Whole-study findings and limits: Researchers report that a 13 V-J model separated ophthalmopathy from stable hyperthyroidism.

Template material for amplifying TCR beta CDR3 regions consisted of RNA transcripts. First-round RT-PCR targeting the TCR CDR3 was performed with the HTBI primer set. TCRdb redid the calling of the multiplex PCR reads with MiXCR, one entry per CDR3 protein. The table has 350,000 to 450,000 distinct CDR3 sequences, over 12% seen once. The origin of this receptor is a middle-aged man with Graves' ophthalmopathy. V gene TRBV5-1 combines with J gene TRBJ2-5; D gene ambiguous. The sequencing sample was made of blood. CDR3 in amino acids: CASSLGPRLRETQYF. In nucleotides, the CDR3 is TGCGCCAGCAGTTTAGGACCCCGGCTCAGAGAGACCCAGTACTTC.